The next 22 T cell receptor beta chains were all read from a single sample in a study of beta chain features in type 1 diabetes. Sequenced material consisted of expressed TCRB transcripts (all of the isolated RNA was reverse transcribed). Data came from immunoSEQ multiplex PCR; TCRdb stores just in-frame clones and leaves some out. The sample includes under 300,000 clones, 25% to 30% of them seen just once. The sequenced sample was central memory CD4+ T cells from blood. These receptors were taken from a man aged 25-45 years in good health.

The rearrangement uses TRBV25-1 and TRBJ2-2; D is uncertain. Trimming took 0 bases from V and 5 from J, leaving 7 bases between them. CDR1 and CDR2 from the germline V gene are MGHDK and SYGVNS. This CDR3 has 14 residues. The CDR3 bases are TGTGCCAGCAGTGAATATCAGGTTACCGGGGAGCTGTTTTTT. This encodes CASSEYQVTGELFF.

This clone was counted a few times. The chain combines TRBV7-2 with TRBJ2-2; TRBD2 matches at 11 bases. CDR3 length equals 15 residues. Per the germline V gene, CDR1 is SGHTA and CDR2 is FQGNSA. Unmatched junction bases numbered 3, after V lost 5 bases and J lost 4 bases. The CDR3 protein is CASSPTSGGTGELFF. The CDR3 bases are TGTGCCAGCAGCCCCACTAGCGGGGGCACCGGGGAGCTGTTTTTT.

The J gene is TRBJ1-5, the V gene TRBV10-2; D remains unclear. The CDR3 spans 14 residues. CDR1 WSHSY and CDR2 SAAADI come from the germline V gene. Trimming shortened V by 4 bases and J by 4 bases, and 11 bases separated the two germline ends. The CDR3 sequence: CASSVQGWNQPQHF. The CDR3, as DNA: TGCGCCAGCAGTGTCCAAGGATGGAATCAGCCCCAGCATTTT.

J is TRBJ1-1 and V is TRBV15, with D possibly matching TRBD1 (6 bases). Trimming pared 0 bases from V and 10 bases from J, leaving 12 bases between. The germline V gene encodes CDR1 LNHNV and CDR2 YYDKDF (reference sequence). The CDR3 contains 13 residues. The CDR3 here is CATSRDGGQVAFF. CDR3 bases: TGTGCCACCAGCAGAGATGGGGGGCAAGTAGCTTTCTTT.

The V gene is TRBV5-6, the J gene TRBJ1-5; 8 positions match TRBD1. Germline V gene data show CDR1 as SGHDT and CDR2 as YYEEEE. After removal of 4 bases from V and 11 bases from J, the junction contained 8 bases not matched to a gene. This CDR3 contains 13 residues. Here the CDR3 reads CASSTQGARSQHF. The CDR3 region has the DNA TGTGCCAGCAGCACCCAGGGGGCGCGGTCCCAGCATTTT. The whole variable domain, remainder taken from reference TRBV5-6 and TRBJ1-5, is DAGVTQSPTHLIKTRGQQVTLRCSPKSGHDTVSWYQQALGQGPQFIFQYYEEEERQRGNFPDRFSGHQFPNYSSELNVNALLLGDSALYLCASSTQGARSQHFGDGTRLSIL.

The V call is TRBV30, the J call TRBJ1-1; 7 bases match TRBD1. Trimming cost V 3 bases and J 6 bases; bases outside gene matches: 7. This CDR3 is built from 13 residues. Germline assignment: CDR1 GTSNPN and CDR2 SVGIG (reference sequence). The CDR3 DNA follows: TGTGCCTGGAGACGACAGGGAGGGGCTGAAGCTTTCTTT. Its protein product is CAWRRQGGAEAFF.

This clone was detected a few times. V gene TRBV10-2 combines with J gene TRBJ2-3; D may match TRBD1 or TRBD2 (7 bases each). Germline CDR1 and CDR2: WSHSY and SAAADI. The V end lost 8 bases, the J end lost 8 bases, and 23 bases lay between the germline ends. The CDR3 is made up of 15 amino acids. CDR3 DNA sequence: TGCGCCAGCCTCCGGGGGGACAGCTTCGGAGGTACGCAGTATTTT. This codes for CASLRGDSFGGTQYF.

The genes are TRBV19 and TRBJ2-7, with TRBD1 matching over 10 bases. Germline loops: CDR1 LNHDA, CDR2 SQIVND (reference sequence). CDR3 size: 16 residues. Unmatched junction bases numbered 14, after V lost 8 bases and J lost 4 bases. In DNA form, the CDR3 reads TGTGCCAGTGGGGACAGGGGTATGTGGTGTGAGTACGAGCAGTACTTC. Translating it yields CASGDRGMWCEYEQYF.

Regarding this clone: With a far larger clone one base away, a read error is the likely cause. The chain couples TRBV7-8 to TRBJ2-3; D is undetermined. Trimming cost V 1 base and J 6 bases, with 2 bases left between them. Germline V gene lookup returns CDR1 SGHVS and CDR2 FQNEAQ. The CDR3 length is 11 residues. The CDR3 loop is CASSLVDTQYF. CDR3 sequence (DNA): TGTGCCAGCAGCTTAGTGGATACGCAGTATTTT.

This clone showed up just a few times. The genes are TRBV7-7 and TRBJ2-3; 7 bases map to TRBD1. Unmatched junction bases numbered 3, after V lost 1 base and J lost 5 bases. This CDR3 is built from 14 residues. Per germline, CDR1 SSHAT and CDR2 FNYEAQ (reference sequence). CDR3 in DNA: TGTGCCAGCAGCTTAGGAGGGGGCGGAGATACGCAGTATTTT. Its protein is CASSLGGGGDTQYF.

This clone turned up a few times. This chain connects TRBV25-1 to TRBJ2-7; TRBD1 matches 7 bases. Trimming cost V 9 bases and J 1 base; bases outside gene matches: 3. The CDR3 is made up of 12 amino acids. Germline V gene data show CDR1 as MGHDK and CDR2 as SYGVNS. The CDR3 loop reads CASKGQSYEQYF. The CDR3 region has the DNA TGTGCCAGTAAGGGACAGTCCTACGAGCAGTACTTC.

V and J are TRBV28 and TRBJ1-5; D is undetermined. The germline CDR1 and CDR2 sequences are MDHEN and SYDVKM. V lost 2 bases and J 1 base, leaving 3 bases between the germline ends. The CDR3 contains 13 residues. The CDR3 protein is CASSLTSNQPQHF. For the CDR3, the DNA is TGTGCCAGCAGTTTAACCAGCAATCAGCCCCAGCATTTT.

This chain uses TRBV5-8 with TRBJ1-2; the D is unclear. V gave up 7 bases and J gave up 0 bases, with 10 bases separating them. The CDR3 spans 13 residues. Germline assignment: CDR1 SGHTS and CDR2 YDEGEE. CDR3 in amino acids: CASGSYTNYGYTF. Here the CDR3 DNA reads TGTGCCAGCGGGAGCTATACTAACTATGGCTACACCTTC. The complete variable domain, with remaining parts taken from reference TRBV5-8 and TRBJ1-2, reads EAGVTQSPTHLIKTRGQQATLRCSPISGHTSVYWYQQALGLGLQFLLWYDEGEERNRGNFPPRFSGRQFPNYSSELNVNALELEDSALYLCASGSYTNYGYTFGSGTRLTVV.

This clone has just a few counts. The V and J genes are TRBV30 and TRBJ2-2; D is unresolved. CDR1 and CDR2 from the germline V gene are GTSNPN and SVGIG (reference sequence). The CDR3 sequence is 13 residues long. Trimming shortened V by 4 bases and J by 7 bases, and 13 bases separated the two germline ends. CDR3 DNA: TGTGCCTGGAAAGCCACCCTCGGCGGGGAGCTGTTTTTT. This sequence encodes CAWKATLGGELFF.

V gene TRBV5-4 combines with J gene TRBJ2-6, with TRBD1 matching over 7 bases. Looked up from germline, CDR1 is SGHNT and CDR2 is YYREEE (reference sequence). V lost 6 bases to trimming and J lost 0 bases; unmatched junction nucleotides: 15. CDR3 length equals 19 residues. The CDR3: CASTSGRDRISSGANVLTF. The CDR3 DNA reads TGTGCCAGCACCTCAGGCCGGGACAGAATAAGCTCTGGGGCCAACGTCCTGACTTTC.

CDR3 region: CASSQMSGAGETQYF. Written as DNA, the CDR3 is TGCGCCAGCAGCCAAATGAGCGGGGCAGGGGAGACCCAGTACTTC. The gene calls are TRBV4-3 and TRBJ2-5; 7 nucleotides line up with TRBD2. The CDR3 loop spans 15 amino acids. CDR1 and CDR2 from the germline V gene are LGHNA and YSLEER. V shed 2 bases, J shed 5 bases, and the junction held 8 bases outside the gene matches.

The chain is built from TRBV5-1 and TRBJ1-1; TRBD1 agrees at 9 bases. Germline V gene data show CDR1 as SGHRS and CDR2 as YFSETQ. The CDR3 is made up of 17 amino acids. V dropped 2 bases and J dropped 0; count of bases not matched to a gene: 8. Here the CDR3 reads CASSLRTGTGMNTEAFF. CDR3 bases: TGCGCCAGCAGCTTAAGGACCGGGACAGGGATGAACACTGAAGCTTTCTTT. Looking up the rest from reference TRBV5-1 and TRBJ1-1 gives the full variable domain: KAGVTQTPRYLIKTRGQQVTLSCSPISGHRSVSWYQQTPGQGLQFLFEYFSETQRNKGNFPGRFSGRQFSNSRSEMNVSTLELGDSALYLCASSLRTGTGMNTEAFFGQGTRLTVV.

CDR3 region: CASRGQLDEKLFF. CDR3 nucleotides: TGTGCCAGTCGGGGGCAGCTGGATGAAAAACTGTTTTTT. The rearrangement uses TRBV5-6 and TRBJ1-4; D perhaps matches TRBD1 (6 bases). Looked up from germline, CDR1 is SGHDT and CDR2 is YYEEEE. There are 13 residues in the CDR3. Trimming left V 8 bases short and J 6 bases short, with 14 bases between.

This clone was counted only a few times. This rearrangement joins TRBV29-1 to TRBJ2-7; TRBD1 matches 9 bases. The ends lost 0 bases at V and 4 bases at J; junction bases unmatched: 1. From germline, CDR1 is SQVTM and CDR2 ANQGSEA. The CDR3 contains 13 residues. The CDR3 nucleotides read TGCAGCGTTGAAGAAGGACAGGGGTACGAGCAGTACTTC. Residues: CSVEEGQGYEQYF.

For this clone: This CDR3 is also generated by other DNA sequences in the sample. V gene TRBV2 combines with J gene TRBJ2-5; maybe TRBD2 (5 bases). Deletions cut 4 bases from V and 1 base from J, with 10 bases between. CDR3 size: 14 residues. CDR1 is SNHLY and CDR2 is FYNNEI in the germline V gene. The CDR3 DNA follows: TGTGCCAGCAGTGCAGATAGCGCCCAAGAGACCCAGTACTTC. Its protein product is CASSADSAQETQYF.

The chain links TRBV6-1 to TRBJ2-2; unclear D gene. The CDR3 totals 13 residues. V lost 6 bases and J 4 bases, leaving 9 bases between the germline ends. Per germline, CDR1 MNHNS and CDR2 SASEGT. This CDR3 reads CASSFASTGELFF. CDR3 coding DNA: TGTGCCAGCAGCTTTGCCAGCACCGGGGAGCTGTTTTTT.

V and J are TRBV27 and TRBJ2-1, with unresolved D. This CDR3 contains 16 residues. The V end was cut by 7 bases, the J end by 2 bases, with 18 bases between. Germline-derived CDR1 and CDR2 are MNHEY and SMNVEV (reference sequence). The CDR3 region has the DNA TGTGCCAGCACCCTTCGAGCGAGACAAACCTACAATGAGCAGTTCTTC. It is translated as CASTLRARQTYNEQFF.